This T cell receptor (beta chain) was found in a study of blood T cell repertoires in COVID-19. TCRdb's table, derived via immunoSEQ multiplex PCR, lists solely in-frame clones and lacks some. This sample has hundreds of thousands of clones, with 80% to 90% found just once. The CDR3 totals 15 residues. V was cut by 4 bases and J by 0 bases, with 11 bases left in between. The genes are TRBV5-7 and TRBJ1-3; possible D gene TRBD1, 5 bases. TRBV5-7 is placed among ORFs of uncertain function. The clonotype comes from a man in his thirties or forties who had recovered from COVID-19. The sequenced sample consisted of PBMCs or T cells enriched from blood (not recorded which). The CDR3 here is CASSPGLSSGNTIYF. The CDR3 bases are TGTGCCAGCAGCCCGGGACTTAGCTCTGGAAACACCATATATTTT.